These 29 T cell receptor beta chains share one sample of origin, sequenced in a study of siplizumab effects on memory and regulatory T cells (dated by TCRdb to about 2019). The receptor library was made with the immunoSEQ multiplex PCR assay. TCRdb mirrors the immuneACCESS table, restricted to in-frame sequences. Some clones are absent from its copies; in checked studies, under half trace to an unresolved V gene, and the reason for the others is unknown. This sample is represented by tens of thousands of clones; roughly 80% of them were singletons. The ten biggest clones cover approximately 4% of the sample. Material for sequencing was memory CD4+ T cells sorted from blood. The sample's cell subset or site, from its label and the paper: unstimulated CD4+ memory T cells. These receptors were collected from a human donor in good health.

The rearrangement uses TRBV6-5 and TRBJ2-2; D is possibly TRBD1 or TRBD2 (6 bases each). CDR3 length: 14 residues. Germline V gene sequence: CDR1 MNHEY, CDR2 SVGAGI. Deletions cut 7 bases from V and 5 bases from J, with 14 bases between. CDR3 loop: CASTERGRTGELFF. In nucleotides, the CDR3 is TGTGCCAGCACTGAAAGGGGGAGGACCGGGGAGCTGTTTTTT.

The chain is built from TRBV4-2 and TRBJ1-1; D remains unclear. CDR1 and CDR2 (germline): LGHNA, YNFKEQ. The V and J ends lost 4 bases and 6 bases respectively, with 12 bases between them. There are 13 residues in the CDR3. For the CDR3, the DNA is TGTGCCAGCAGCCCCCCTGAGCGCGCTGAAGCTTTCTTT. As protein: CASSPPERAEAFF.

The J gene is TRBJ1-1, the V gene TRBV7-9, with 9 bases lining up with TRBD1. Germline CDR1 SEHNR, CDR2 FQNEAQ (reference sequence). The V segment lost 5 bases and the J segment 0 bases; nucleotides outside the gene matches: 4. The CDR3 spans 15 residues. In DNA, the CDR3 is TGTGCCAGCAGCAAACGGGACAGGGTGAACACTGAAGCTTTCTTT. Translating gives CASSKRDRVNTEAFF.

The chain links TRBV4-1 to TRBJ1-2; a weak D match, TRBD1 (5 bases). This CDR3 is built from 15 residues. Germline CDR1 is MGHRA and CDR2 is YSYEKL. Trimming cost V 4 bases and J 7 bases, with 19 bases left between them. Written as DNA, the CDR3 is TGCGCCAGCAGCCTCCCAGGACAAATATCATCTGGCTACACCTTC. It encodes CASSLPGQISSGYTF.

The chain combines TRBV5-6 with TRBJ1-2; D gene unclear. V lost 0 bases and J 0 bases, leaving 3 bases between the germline ends. CDR1 and CDR2 from the germline V gene are SGHDT and YYEEEE. This CDR3 has 13 residues. The CDR3 DNA is TGTGCCAGCAGCTTGGATACTAACTATGGCTACACCTTC. This codes for CASSLDTNYGYTF.

J is TRBJ1-6 and V is TRBV6-5; perhaps TRBD1 as D (5 bases). This CDR3 region has 14 residues. Trimming left V 7 bases short and J 6 bases short, with 13 bases between. Per germline, CDR1 MNHEY and CDR2 SVGAGI. As DNA, the CDR3 is TGTGCCAGCACCTACGGGGGGGGTAATTCACCCCTCCACTTT. This sequence encodes CASTYGGGNSPLHF.

This chain connects TRBV7-2 to TRBJ1-2; 8 positions agree with TRBD1. The germline V gene has CDR1 SGHTA and CDR2 FQGNSA. This CDR3 is built from 13 residues. V was pared by 5 bases and J by 8 bases, with 7 bases of the junction left unmatched. CDR3 coding DNA: TGTGCCAGCAGCGAAAACAGGGGGACCGGCTACACCTTC. Its protein is CASSENRGTGYTF.

The chain links TRBV29-1 to TRBJ2-3, with 12 bases matching TRBD1. The junction had 7 bases not matched to a gene; V was cut back by 6 bases and J by 6 bases. The CDR3 covers 14 residues. The germline V gene encodes CDR1 SQVTM and CDR2 ANQGSEA. In DNA, the CDR3 is TGCAGCGTGACCGGGACAGGGGGCGTCGATACGCAGTATTTT. Its protein is CSVTGTGGVDTQYF.

The J gene is TRBJ1-3, the V gene TRBV18; D is unclear. V lost 3 bases to trimming and J lost 2 bases, with 14 bases between them. There are 16 residues in the CDR3. Germline V gene lookup returns CDR1 KGHSH and CDR2 LQKENI. The CDR3 region is CASSPSRQPTGNTIYF. DNA for the CDR3: TGTGCCAGCTCACCCTCTCGGCAGCCCACTGGAAACACCATATATTTT. The full variable domain, its missing parts supplied by reference TRBV18 and TRBJ1-3, is NAGVMQNPRHLVRRRGQEARLRCSPMKGHSHVYWYRQLPEEGLKFMVYLQKENIIDESGMPKERFSAEFPKEGPSILRIQQVVRGDSAAYFCASSPSRQPTGNTIYFGEGSWLTVV.

V is TRBV14 and J is TRBJ2-3, with TRBD1 identical over 10 bases. Trimming removed 3 bases from V and 0 bases from J; junction bases left unmatched: 3. The CDR3 runs 16 residues. CDR1 is SGHDN and CDR2 is FVKESK in the germline V gene. The CDR3 DNA sequence: TGTGCCAGCAGCCACAGACAGGGGGCTAGCACAGATACGCAGTATTTT. Protein: CASSHRQGASTDTQYF.

The chain is built from TRBV28 and TRBJ1-5; D might be TRBD1 (5 bases). This CDR3 comprises 13 residues. Per the germline V gene, CDR1 is MDHEN and CDR2 is SYDVKM. V was shortened by 7 bases and J by 6 bases, with 13 bases between the two germline ends. This CDR3 is CASTKGSGQPQHF. The CDR3 DNA sequence: TGTGCCAGCACGAAGGGGAGTGGTCAGCCCCAGCATTTT.

CDR3 residues: CASSLAEGSVPQHF. The DNA of the CDR3 is TGTGCCAGCAGCTTAGCGGAGGGATCAGTGCCCCAGCATTTT. The chain links TRBV7-8 to TRBJ1-5, with unresolved D. The CDR3 runs 14 residues. Trimming took 0 bases from V and 9 from J, leaving 12 bases between them. The germline V gene has CDR1 SGHVS and CDR2 FQNEAQ.

The J gene is TRBJ2-7, the V gene TRBV6-1, with a possible D match to TRBD1 (6 bases). This CDR3 contains 14 residues. The V and J ends lost 4 bases and 0 bases respectively, with 10 bases between them. Germline loops: CDR1 MNHNS, CDR2 SASEGT. For the CDR3, the DNA is TGTGCCAGCAGTGCCCAGGGGACCTCCTACGAGCAGTACTTC. Its translation is CASSAQGTSYEQYF.

The chain links TRBV7-9 to TRBJ2-7; D may be TRBD1 (6 bases). V was trimmed by 1 base and J by 6 bases, leaving 19 bases between them. Germline V gene sequence: CDR1 SEHNR, CDR2 FQNEAQ (reference sequence). The CDR3 covers 16 residues. This chain's CDR3 is CASSLGRGHLLGEQYF. In nucleotides, the CDR3 is TGTGCCAGCAGCTTAGGTCGGGGACACCTCCTAGGCGAGCAGTACTTC.

V and J are TRBV6-5 and TRBJ2-3; D gene unclear. The V and J ends lost 4 bases and 4 bases respectively, with 3 bases between them. This CDR3 comprises 11 residues. The germline gives CDR1 MNHEY, CDR2 SVGAGI. In DNA form, the CDR3 reads TGTGCCAGCAGTTCGGCAGATACGCAGTATTTT. Residues: CASSSADTQYF.

The genes are TRBV7-9 and TRBJ2-1, with 12 bases lining up with TRBD2. Unmatched junction bases numbered 9, after V lost 8 bases and J lost 1 base. This CDR3 is 17 amino acids long. Germline V gene data show CDR1 as SEHNR and CDR2 as FQNEAQ (reference sequence). The CDR3: CASSSSGRAESYNEQFF. CDR3 bases: TGTGCCAGCTCTTCTAGCGGGAGGGCCGAATCCTACAATGAGCAGTTCTTC.

The genes are TRBV21-1 and TRBJ1-6; TRBD1 is taken as the D call from the table, unchecked against the DNA. TRBV21-1 counts as a pseudogene. The CDR3 is 17 amino acids. Here the CDR3 DNA reads TGTGCCAGCAGCACCCGACCCCAGGGGGACCTCAATTCACCCCTCCACTTT. As protein: CASSTRPQGDLNSPLHF.

This chain joins TRBV9 and TRBJ2-5, with D hard to call. V gave up 0 bases and J gave up 4 bases, with 7 bases separating them. There are 13 residues in the CDR3. Looked up from germline, CDR1 is SGDLS and CDR2 is YYNGEE. The CDR3: CASSVAIVETQYF. CDR3 nucleotides: TGTGCCAGCAGCGTAGCTATCGTAGAGACCCAGTACTTC.

The chain carries TRBV28 and TRBJ1-2; the D is unclear. V was trimmed by 6 bases and J by 8 bases, leaving 19 bases between them. This CDR3 comprises 14 residues. Looked up from germline, CDR1 is MDHEN and CDR2 is SYDVKM. The CDR3 sequence: CASRSLDRVRGYTF. In DNA, the CDR3 is TGTGCCAGCAGATCGTTGGACCGGGTGAGGGGCTACACCTTC.

The J gene is TRBJ2-5, the V gene TRBV5-1, with D perhaps TRBD2 (7 bases). The germline gives CDR1 SGHRS, CDR2 YFSETQ. Trimming removed 1 base from V and 5 bases from J, with 12 bases in between. The CDR3 has 14 amino acids. As DNA, the CDR3 is TGCGCCAGCAGCTTGTTCGCGGGGGCGGAGACCCAGTACTTC. It is translated as CASSLFAGAETQYF.

This chain joins TRBV29-1 and TRBJ1-2; 10 positions match TRBD1. The V gene's germline CDR1 is SQVTM and CDR2 ANQGSEA. Trimming cost V 7 bases and J 4 bases; bases outside gene matches: 6. This CDR3 has 13 amino acids. The CDR3 DNA sequence: TGCAGCGCCGTGACAGGGGGCGGCTATGGCTACACCTTC. Amino acid sequence: CSAVTGGGYGYTF.

This rearrangement joins TRBV9 to TRBJ1-2; D not resolved. The CDR3 is 15 residues long. Per germline, CDR1 SGDLS and CDR2 YYNGEE. V lost 0 bases and J 1 base, leaving 10 bases between the germline ends. The CDR3 coding sequence is TGTGCCAGCAGCGTAGAAAGTGGAGGTAACTATGGCTACACCTTC. This sequence encodes CASSVESGGNYGYTF.

This chain uses TRBV19 with TRBJ2-5; D is perhaps TRBD2 (7 bases). Trimming took off 6 bases at V and 5 bases at J, with 16 bases between the two ends. The CDR3 consists of 14 residues. Germline CDR1 LNHDA, CDR2 SQIVND (reference sequence). In DNA, the CDR3 is TGTGCCAGTAGCGCCAACTGGGGGGGCGAGACCCAGTACTTC. It encodes CASSANWGGETQYF. The whole variable domain, remainder taken from reference TRBV19 and TRBJ2-5, is DGGITQSPKYLFRKEGQNVTLSCEQNLNHDAMYWYRQDPGQGLRLIYYSQIVNDFQKGDIAEGYSVSREKKESFPLTVTSAQKNPTAFYLCASSANWGGETQYFGPGTRLLVL.

The chain has TRBV23-1 and TRBJ2-5, with a tentative D call TRBD2 (5 bases). TRBJ2-7 matches the DNA end more closely, so the J call is doubtful. TRBV23-1 is an open reading frame, and its role is uncertain. CDR3 length equals 15 residues. This CDR3 is CASSQSSGMAYEQYF. CDR3 nucleotide sequence: TGCGCCAGCAGTCAATCGAGCGGTATGGCCTACGAGCAGTACTTC.

The chain carries TRBV19 and TRBJ2-5; D possibly corresponds to TRBD1 (6 bases). The V and J ends lost 3 bases and 4 bases respectively, with 15 bases between them. From germline, CDR1 is LNHDA and CDR2 SQIVND (reference sequence). The length of the CDR3 is 15 residues. CDR3 amino acids: CASSIRGQKSETQYF. Here the CDR3 DNA reads TGTGCCAGTAGTATTCGGGGACAAAAATCAGAGACCCAGTACTTC.

The chain recombines TRBV16 with TRBJ1-1, with 8 nucleotides matching TRBD1. CDR1 is KGHSY, CDR2 FQNENV, per germline. The V gene end was trimmed by 3 bases and the J gene end by 1 base; junction bases not matched to a gene: 1. The CDR3 runs to 14 residues. The CDR3 DNA sequence: TGTGCCAGCAGCCACACAGGGGGGAACACTGAAGCTTTCTTT. Its protein is CASSHTGGNTEAFF.

The genes are TRBV6-5 and TRBJ2-7; D gene uncertain. Germline V CDR1 and CDR2: MNHEY, SVGAGI. The germline V and J ends were trimmed by 8 bases and 5 bases, with 10 bases remaining between them. The CDR3 covers 11 residues. CDR3 in DNA: TGTGCCAGCGTCTCCGCCCACGAGCAGTACTTC. This sequence encodes CASVSAHEQYF.

This chain links TRBV9 with TRBJ2-5, with a tentative D call TRBD2 (6 bases). V was pared by 4 bases and J by 7 bases, with 20 bases between. Germline loops: CDR1 SGDLS, CDR2 YYNGEE. The CDR3 sequence is 15 residues long. The CDR3 loop reads CASSRYGGAIGTQYF. CDR3 nucleotides: TGTGCCAGCAGCCGCTACGGGGGAGCCATCGGGACCCAGTACTTC.

The chain combines TRBV7-8 with TRBJ1-1; D possibly corresponds to TRBD1 (5 bases). This CDR3 is 11 amino acids long. Trimming cost V 7 bases and J 5 bases, with 8 bases left between them. The germline V gene encodes CDR1 SGHVS and CDR2 FQNEAQ. DNA for the CDR3: TGTGCCAGCACCGGGGGGACTGAAGCTTTCTTT. This gives the protein CASTGGTEAFF.